These 9 T cell receptor beta chains came from one sample sequenced in a study of blood T cell repertoires in COVID-19. TCRdb's table, derived via immunoSEQ multiplex PCR, lists solely in-frame clones and lacks some. Here the sample spans some 240,000 clones, 75% to 90% being singletons. The source material was PBMCs or T cells enriched from blood (not recorded which). All receptors come from a woman aged 40 to 49 who had been exposed to COVID-19.

This chain uses TRBV6-5 with TRBJ1-2; 7 nucleotides align to TRBD1. The CDR3 sequence is 15 residues long. The germline V gene has CDR1 MNHEY and CDR2 SVGAGI. Trimming took 0 bases from V and 8 from J; bases not matched to a gene: 9. The CDR3 reads CASSYSRQGRSGYTF. The DNA of the CDR3 is TGTGCCAGCAGTTACTCTAGACAGGGAAGGAGCGGCTACACCTTC.

The chain recombines TRBV5-1 with TRBJ1-4; perhaps TRBD1 as D (6 bases). The CDR3 sequence is 13 residues long. Trimming took 0 bases from V and 10 from J, leaving 10 bases between them. Germline V gives CDR1 SGHRS, CDR2 YFSETQ. As DNA, the CDR3 is TGCGCCAGCAGCTTGGCCGAAGGGGGAAAACTGTTTTTT. Its translation: CASSLAEGGKLFF. Full variable domain (remainder filled in from reference TRBV5-1 and TRBJ1-4): KAGVTQTPRYLIKTRGQQVTLSCSPISGHRSVSWYQQTPGQGLQFLFEYFSETQRNKGNFPGRFSGRQFSNSRSEMNVSTLELGDSALYLCASSLAEGGKLFFGSGTQLSVL.

This clone was detected only once. The gene calls are TRBV2 and TRBJ2-1, with TRBD2 matching over 8 bases. The V gene end was trimmed by 1 base and the J gene end by 8 bases; junction bases not matched to a gene: 7. CDR3 length equals 15 residues. CDR1 and CDR2 (germline): SNHLY, FYNNEI. CDR3 DNA sequence: TGTGCCAGCAGTGAAGGGCTAGCGGGTTTATATGAGCAGTTCTTC. This codes for CASSEGLAGLYEQFF.

V usage is TRBV4-3 and J usage is TRBJ2-6; a possible D gene is TRBD1 (5 bases). CDR1 is LGHNA and CDR2 is YSLEER in the germline V gene. V lost 1 base and J lost 4, with 20 bases in between. The CDR3 spans 19 residues. CDR3 region: CASSQVSVVGRAGANVLTF. The CDR3 bases are TGCGCCAGCAGCCAAGTTAGTGTGGTCGGCAGGGCCGGGGCCAACGTCCTGACTTTC.

The V call is TRBV6-5, the J call TRBJ2-2; D call uncertain. The CDR3 contains 15 residues. V shed 3 bases and J shed 2 bases, with 10 bases lying between them. Germline loops: CDR1 MNHEY, CDR2 SVGAGI. CDR3 region: CASSYENSNTGELFF. The CDR3 region has the DNA TGTGCCAGCAGTTATGAAAACTCTAACACCGGGGAGCTGTTTTTT.

The sample holds one count of this clone. The CDR3 is CASTPDRGKGTEAFF. In nucleotides, the CDR3 is TGTGCCAGCACCCCGGACCGCGGGAAGGGGACTGAAGCTTTCTTT. The chain recombines TRBV28 with TRBJ1-1; D is perhaps TRBD1 (5 bases). The CDR3 has 15 amino acids. Between the trimmed V and J ends, which lost 7 bases and 5 bases, there was a span of 20 bases. CDR1 is MDHEN, CDR2 SYDVKM, per germline.

In its sample, this clone was seen a few times. The chain employs TRBV6-2 or TRBV6-3 and TRBJ2-7, with 8 bases that match TRBD2. Germline V lookup: CDR1 MNHEY, CDR2 SVGEGT. The ends lost 6 bases at V and 7 bases at J; junction bases unmatched: 20. The CDR3 is made up of 17 amino acids. The DNA of the CDR3 is TGTGCCAGCAGCAAGATCCCGGGACTAGAGGCTCAGGGGGAGCAGTACGTC. Its protein product is CASSKIPGLEAQGEQYV.

This sequence joins TRBV12-3 or TRBV12-4 and TRBJ2-4; D remains ambiguous. This CDR3 is 13 amino acids long. V was shortened by 3 bases and J by 9 bases, with 12 bases between the two germline ends. The CDR3 coding sequence is TGTGCCAGCAGTTTTCTTGGTCCGGGCATTCAGTACTTC. Translation: CASSFLGPGIQYF.

V gene TRBV5-1 combines with J gene TRBJ2-7; D is perhaps TRBD2 (5 bases). This CDR3 has 12 residues. V lost 3 bases and J 3 bases, leaving 7 bases between the germline ends. From germline, CDR1 is SGHRS and CDR2 YFSETQ. CDR3 in amino acids: CASSSRGYEQYF. The CDR3 region has the DNA TGCGCCAGCAGCTCCCGGGGCTACGAGCAGTACTTC.